This is a list of T cell receptor beta chains from one sample in a study of T cells after yellow fever vaccination. TCRdb reanalysed the 5' RACE reads using MiXCR and keeps one entry per CDR3 protein. The data show about 50,000 distinct CDR3 sequences, with more than 5.5% seen just once and 40% held by the top ten. The starting material was CD8+ T cells sorted from PBMCs, obtained on the day of the first yellow fever vaccination. These receptors came from a young man who received the YFV17D yellow fever vaccine. CDR3s include the opening cysteine and the closing phenylalanine or tryptophan. D genes are given only for firm matches. A row's size may be missing; if present it is once, few, many or a size class.

j_call,v_call,d_call,clone_size,cdr3_aa,cdr3_nt
TRBJ1-2,TRBV5-1,.,many,CASGEDYGYTF,TGCGCCAGCGGCGAGGACTATGGCTACACCTTC
TRBJ2-1,TRBV11-2,TRBD2,many,CASSSPGGQSSYNEQFF,TGTGCCAGCAGCTCCCCGGGGGGGCAGAGCTCCTACAATGAGCAGTTCTTC
TRBJ1-5,TRBV4-1,.,.,CASSQALNSNQPQHF,TGCGCCAGCAGCCAAGCTTTGAATAGCAATCAGCCCCAGCATTTT
TRBJ2-1,TRBV6-5,TRBD2,.,CASSYGTTTMLNEQFF,TGTGCCAGCAGTTATGGGACTACGACCATGCTTAATGAGCAGTTCTTC
TRBJ2-3,TRBV24-1,.,.,CATSDLRASESTDTQYF,TGTGCCACCAGTGATTTGCGAGCTAGTGAGAGCACAGATACGCAGTATTTT
TRBJ2-3,TRBV6-5,.,many,CASSYTNTQYF,TGTGCCAGCAGTTACACGAATACGCAGTATTTT
TRBJ2-2,TRBV27,.,many,CASSLDLNTGELFF,TGTGCCAGCAGTTTAGATTTGAACACCGGGGAGCTGTTTTTT
TRBJ2-1,TRBV7-2,.,.,CASSDWGEQFF,TGTGCCAGCAGCGACTGGGGTGAGCAGTTCTTC
TRBJ2-1,TRBV4-3,TRBD2,many,CASSQDGRGGVYNEQFF,TGCGCCAGCAGCCAAGATGGGCGGGGGGGCGTCTACAATGAGCAGTTCTTC
TRBJ1-1,TRBV27,.,many,CASSFQGTEAFF,TGTGCCAGCAGTTTTCAGGGAACTGAAGCTTTCTTT
TRBJ1-2,TRBV4-3,.,few,CASSHSGTIPTYGYTF,TGCGCCAGCAGCCATAGTGGGACCATTCCCACTTACGGCTACACCTTC
TRBJ1-5,TRBV20-1,.,.,CSARDSGTPNQPQHF,TGCAGTGCTAGAGACTCCGGGACACCAAATCAGCCCCAGCATTTT
TRBJ2-1,TRBV6-2/TRBV6-3,.,many,CASSYRGSSYNEQFF,TGTGCCAGCAGTTATCGGGGAAGCTCCTACAATGAGCAGTTCTTC
TRBJ2-3,TRBV4-1,.,many,CASSPRAGAPGGDTQYF,TGCGCCAGCAGCCCAAGGGCGGGGGCCCCGGGCGGAGATACGCAGTATTTT
TRBJ1-6,TRBV12-5,.,many,CASGLGISSPLHF,TGTGCTAGTGGTTTGGGTATCAGTTCACCCCTCCACTTT
TRBJ2-1,TRBV14,.,.,CASSQGRTDEQFF,TGTGCCAGCAGCCAAGGACGGACCGATGAGCAGTTCTTC
TRBJ1-2,TRBV4-2,TRBD1,many,CASTQQGTYNYGYTF,TGTGCCAGCACCCAACAGGGGACTTATAACTATGGCTACACCTTC
TRBJ2-1,TRBV7-6,TRBD2,many,CASSLASGGGAEQFF,TGTGCCAGCAGCTTAGCTAGCGGGGGTGGTGCGGAGCAGTTCTTC
TRBJ1-1,TRBV24-1,.,.,CATSAGTEAFF,TGTGCCACCAGTGCCGGCACTGAAGCTTTCTTT
TRBJ2-7,TRBV7-9,TRBD1,many,CASSLTGTGPYEQYF,TGTGCCAGCAGCCTTACCGGGACAGGGCCCTACGAGCAGTACTTC
TRBJ2-5,TRBV7-8,.,many,CASSLGPPKGETQYF,TGTGCCAGCAGCCTGGGACCACCGAAGGGGGAGACCCAGTACTTC
TRBJ2-2,TRBV7-3,.,.,CASSDAGAENTGELFF,TGTGCCAGCAGCGACGCGGGGGCCGAGAACACCGGGGAGCTGTTTTTT
TRBJ2-3,TRBV9,.,many,CASSVGTGALTDTQYF,TGTGCCAGCAGCGTAGGGACGGGGGCCCTCACAGATACGCAGTATTTT
TRBJ2-3,TRBV24-1,TRBD2,few,CATSDLRRGVTDTQYF,TGTGCCACCAGTGATTTGCGGCGGGGGGTTACAGATACGCAGTATTTT
TRBJ2-1,TRBV12-3/TRBV12-4,.,.,CASSLGRDQSSYNEQFF,TGTGCCAGCAGTTTAGGCCGGGACCAAAGCTCCTACAATGAGCAGTTCTTC
TRBJ2-1,TRBV6-1,.,few,CASSPPSEGDNEQFF,TGTGCCAGCAGTCCCCCCTCCGAGGGGGACAATGAGCAGTTCTTC
TRBJ1-6,TRBV5-1,TRBD1,.,CASSLFVQTGVDSYNSPLHF,TGCGCCAGCAGCTTGTTTGTCCAAACAGGGGTGGACTCCTATAATTCACCCCTCCACTTT
TRBJ2-5,TRBV5-4,TRBD1,.,CASSHLGQGKPETQYF,TGTGCCAGCAGCCACCTCGGACAGGGGAAACCGGAGACCCAGTACTTC
TRBJ1-5,TRBV27,TRBD1,few,CASSSWDRGQPQHF,TGTGCCAGCAGTTCCTGGGACAGGGGCCAGCCCCAGCATTTT